The 10 T cell receptor beta chains below were found in one sample sequenced in a study of post-analysis software for immune sequencing data. The TCR beta cDNA libraries carried unique molecular identifiers. TCRdb independently ran MiXCR on the PCR reads; one entry per CDR3 protein. The sample consists of fewer than 850,000 distinct CDR3 sequences, about 43% of them appearing once. Antigens of these TCRs are unknown. The study, taken as a whole, reports: The five TRBV segments detected at higher frequency in patients than in controls included TRBV5-6, TRBV5-1 and TRBV20-1.

The sequencing input was blood. The origin of the receptors is a girl aged 5-17 years with multiple sclerosis.

This clonotype was observed a handful of times. The chain is built from TRBV24-1 and TRBJ2-1; tentative D call: TRBD2 (5 bases). The germline CDR1 and CDR2 sequences are KGHDR and SFDVKD. V was cut by 5 bases and J by 12 bases, with 13 bases left in between. CDR3 length: 12 residues. CDR3 region: CATSGRSMVQFF. The DNA of the CDR3 is TGTGCCACCAGTGGGAGGTCTATGGTGCAGTTCTTC.

The rearrangement joins TRBV12-3 or TRBV12-4 to TRBJ2-7, with D unresolved. The CDR3 contains 16 residues. V was shortened by 0 bases and J by 0 bases, with 12 bases between the two germline ends. For the CDR3, the DNA is TGTGCCAGCAGTTTAGCGCGTGGCTTCAACTCCTACGAGCAGTACTTC. This gives the protein CASSLARGFNSYEQYF.

The V gene is TRBV11-3, the J gene TRBJ2-1; D is undetermined. The germline CDR1 and CDR2 sequences are SGHNT and YENEEA. Trimming took off 5 bases at V and 4 bases at J, with 6 bases between the two ends. This CDR3 is built from 12 residues. The CDR3 is CASSIQYNEQFF. Here the CDR3 DNA reads TGTGCCAGCAGCATCCAGTACAATGAGCAGTTCTTC. The whole variable domain, filled in from reference TRBV11-3 and TRBJ2-1, reads EAGVVQSPRYKIIEKKQPVAFWCNPISGHNTLYWYLQNLGQGPELLIRYENEEAVDDSQLPKDRFSAERLKGVDSTLKIQPAELGDSAVYLCASSIQYNEQFFGPGTRLTVL.

This clonotype was seen a handful of times. The junction does not match germline at one end; this may be a read error. The chain is built from TRBV7-7 and TRBJ2-4; D is undetermined. The J call may be wrong; the DNA end is better matched by TRBJ2-7. The CDR3 has 13 amino acids. CDR1 SSHAT and CDR2 FNYEAQ come from the germline V gene (reference sequence). The CDR3 DNA follows: TGTGCTAGCAGCCCCGACCTCGGCTACGAGCAGTACTTC. Translation: CASSPDLGYEQYF.

This clonotype has a handful of counts. The rearrangement uses TRBV7-2 and TRBJ2-7; unclear D gene. V lost 1 base and J lost 1, with 8 bases in between. CDR3 length: 14 residues. Germline CDR1 SGHTA, CDR2 FQGNSA. DNA for the CDR3: TGTGCCAGCAGCTTAGATGGTCAATCCTACGAGCAGTACTTC. Translation: CASSLDGQSYEQYF.

In this sample, this clonotype turned up many times. Its ends do not fully match the called genes, so a read error is possible. This rearrangement joins TRBV13 to TRBJ2-7; 8 nucleotides line up with TRBD1. Germline assignment: CDR1 PRHDT and CDR2 FYEKMQ (reference sequence). CDR3 length: 13 residues. In DNA form, the CDR3 reads TGCGCCAGCAGCCCAGACAGGGGCTACGAGCAGTACTTC. This gives the protein CASSPDRGYEQYF.

The J gene is TRBJ2-7, the V gene TRBV7-2, with D tentatively TRBD1 or TRBD2 (6 bases each). Trimming removed 4 bases from V and 1 base from J, with 17 bases in between. Germline V gene lookup returns CDR1 SGHTA and CDR2 FQGNSA. The CDR3 is made up of 16 amino acids. CDR3 amino acids: CASSYREAIISYEQYF. The CDR3 DNA follows: TGTGCCAGCAGCTACAGGGAGGCTATAATATCCTACGAGCAGTACTTC.

The V call is TRBV29-1, the J call TRBJ1-1, with D perhaps matching TRBD1 (5 bases). This CDR3 is built from 13 residues. CDR1 and CDR2 (germline): SQVTM, ANQGSEA. V lost 6 bases and J lost 1, with 12 bases in between. The CDR3 region has the DNA TGCAGCGTCCACGACAGACGGAACACTGAAGCTTTCTTT. Encoded protein: CSVHDRRNTEAFF.

This clonotype was detected only a few times. The chain joins TRBV3-1 to TRBJ2-7, with 9 nucleotides matching TRBD2. CDR3 size: 15 residues. The V gene's germline CDR1 is LGHDT and CDR2 YNNKEL (reference sequence). The J segment lost 5 bases and the V segment lost 1 base, leaving 6 bases of the junction unmatched. The CDR3 sequence is CASSQAGTSRNEQYF. CDR3 sequence (DNA): TGTGCCAGCAGCCAAGCCGGGACTAGCAGAAACGAGCAGTACTTC.

In this sample, this clonotype turned up a few times. The CDR3 reads CASSLQVAGGKETQYF. CDR3 in DNA: TGTGCCAGCAGCTTACAGGTAGCGGGAGGGAAGGAGACCCAGTACTTC. This chain links TRBV7-9 with TRBJ2-5, with 11 bases matching TRBD2. The V gene end was trimmed by 2 bases and the J gene end by 5 bases; junction bases not matched to a gene: 7. Germline V gene data show CDR1 as SEHNR and CDR2 as FQNEAQ (reference sequence). This CDR3 is 16 amino acids long.